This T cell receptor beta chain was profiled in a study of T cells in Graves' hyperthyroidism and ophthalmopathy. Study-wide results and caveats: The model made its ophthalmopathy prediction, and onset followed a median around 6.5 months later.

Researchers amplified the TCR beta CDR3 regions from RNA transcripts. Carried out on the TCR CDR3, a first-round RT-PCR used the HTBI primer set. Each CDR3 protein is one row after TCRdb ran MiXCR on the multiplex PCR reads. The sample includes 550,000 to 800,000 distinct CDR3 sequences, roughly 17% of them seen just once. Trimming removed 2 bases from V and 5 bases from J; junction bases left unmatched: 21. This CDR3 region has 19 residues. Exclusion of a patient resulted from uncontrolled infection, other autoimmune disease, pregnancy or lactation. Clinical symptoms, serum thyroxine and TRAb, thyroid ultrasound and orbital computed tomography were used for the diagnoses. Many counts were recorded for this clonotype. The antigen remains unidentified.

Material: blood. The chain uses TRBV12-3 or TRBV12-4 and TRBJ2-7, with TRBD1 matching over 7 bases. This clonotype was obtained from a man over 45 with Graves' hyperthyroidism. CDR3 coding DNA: TGTGCCAGCAGTTTAAAATCACTTGGTTCTCGACAGGGCCAGCACGAGCAGTACTTC. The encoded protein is CASSLKSLGSRQGQHEQYF.